This entry is about one TCR beta chain. Which antigen it targets is not known. Base-call qualities are not available, and no considerably larger clone is one nucleotide away. CDR1 and CDR2, per the germline V gene, are MGHRA and YSYEKL. For this chain, trimming is 0 bases at the V end and 6 bases at the J end, and the number of junction bases without a gene match is 3. Spanning cysteine to phenylalanine, the CDR3 consists of 14 amino acids. Left in the record is the CDR3 DNA by itself, 42 bases read in frame from the first base. The data belong to a study of cytomegalovirus exposure and HLA in healthy donors (dated by TCRdb to 2015 to 2018). Background for the entire study: According to a later analysis, one platform produced both the roughly 130 validation repertoires and the approximately 600 repertoires of the first cohort. The study combined high-throughput TCR immunosequencing, statistical association of individual TCRs with disease status, and machine learning to predict cytomegalovirus infection status. In addition to the first cohort of 666 subjects, a separate validation cohort of 120 different subjects was used. The study was designed to test whether signatures of past pathogen exposure could be identified by cataloging public T cell receptors. Points the paper makes about the study in general: Subsequent analysis determined that TCRs grouped into clusters in the first cohort also showed a tendency toward co-occurrence across the roughly 110 validation repertoires, and 85% to 95% of cluster scores exceeded 0. In vitro tests confirmed that a few of the cytomegalovirus-associated TCR beta chains recognize cytomegalovirus antigens. A total of around 150 TCR beta chains were listed by the study as associated with cytomegalovirus. The validation cohort had no HLA typing available for a later analysis, so co-occurrence within that cohort was assessed over all 120 or so repertoires. The classifier was reported to diagnose cytomegalovirus status with high specificity and sensitivity in both the original cohort and the validation cohort. Most TCR sequences were seen in very few donors, while some public TCRs were found in many individuals. The authors suggested that the approach could potentially be extended to other disease states and immunological phenotypes.

Preparation of the library involved the immunoSEQ multiplex PCR assay. The study's processing was this. A statistical classification framework was developed to diagnose cytomegalovirus status using the catalog of TCR beta chain sequences. TCRdb holds this immuneACCESS table with in-frame rearrangements only. Some clones are missing; in checked studies, unresolved V genes explain under half, and the rest has no known cause. That table gives V, J and clone size, and the DNA gave D and trimming. The table for this sample lists 150,000 to 200,000 clones; 91% of them were counted only once. More than 2.5% of the sample belongs to the ten largest clones. Separate from the approximately 700-subject first cohort, the validation cohort of some 130 subjects was the group to which the donors belonged.

Recombination linked TRBV4-1 to TRBJ1-2; TRBD1 agrees with 8 junctional bases. Sequenced material: PBMCs. The TCR comes from a woman aged 18-29 years in good health and CMV-seropositive. The CDR3 sequence is CASSQDRGRDGYTF. The nucleotide sequence is TGCGCCAGCAGCCAAGACAGGGGGCGGGATGGCTACACCTTC.